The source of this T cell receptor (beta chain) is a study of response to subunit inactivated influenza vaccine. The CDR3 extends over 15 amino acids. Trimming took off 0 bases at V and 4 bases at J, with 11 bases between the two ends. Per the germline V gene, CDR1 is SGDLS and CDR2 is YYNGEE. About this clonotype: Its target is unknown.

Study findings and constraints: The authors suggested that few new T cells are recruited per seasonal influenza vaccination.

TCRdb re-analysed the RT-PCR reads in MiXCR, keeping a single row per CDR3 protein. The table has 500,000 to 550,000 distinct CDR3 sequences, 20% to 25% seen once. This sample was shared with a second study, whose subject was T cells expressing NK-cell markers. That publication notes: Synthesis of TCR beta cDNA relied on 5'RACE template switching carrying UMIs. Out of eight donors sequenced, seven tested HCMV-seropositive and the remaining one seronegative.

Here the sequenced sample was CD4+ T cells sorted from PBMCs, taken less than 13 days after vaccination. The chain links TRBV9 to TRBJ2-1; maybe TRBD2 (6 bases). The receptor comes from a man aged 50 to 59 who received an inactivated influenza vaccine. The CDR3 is CASSVAGGTYNEQFF. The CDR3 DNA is TGTGCCAGCAGCGTAGCCGGGGGTACTTACAATGAGCAGTTCTTC.